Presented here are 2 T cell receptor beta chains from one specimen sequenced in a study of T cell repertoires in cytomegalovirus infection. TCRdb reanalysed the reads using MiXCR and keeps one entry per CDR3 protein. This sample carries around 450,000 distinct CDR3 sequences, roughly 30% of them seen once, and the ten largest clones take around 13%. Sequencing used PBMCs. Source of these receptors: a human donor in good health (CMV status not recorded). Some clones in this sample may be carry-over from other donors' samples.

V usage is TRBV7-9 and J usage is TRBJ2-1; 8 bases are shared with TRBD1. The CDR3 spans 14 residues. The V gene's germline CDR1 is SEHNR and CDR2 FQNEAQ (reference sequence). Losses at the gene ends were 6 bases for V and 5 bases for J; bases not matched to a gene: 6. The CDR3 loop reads CASSGTGANNEQFF. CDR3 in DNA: TGTGCCAGCAGTGGGACAGGCGCTAACAATGAGCAGTTCTTC.

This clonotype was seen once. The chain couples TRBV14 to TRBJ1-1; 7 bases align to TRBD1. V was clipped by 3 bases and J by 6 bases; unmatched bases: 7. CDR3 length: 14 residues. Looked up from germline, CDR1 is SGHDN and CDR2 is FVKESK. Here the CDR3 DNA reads TGTGCCAGCAGCCATTTTACAGGGGTCGCTGAAGCTTTCTTT. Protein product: CASSHFTGVAEAFF.